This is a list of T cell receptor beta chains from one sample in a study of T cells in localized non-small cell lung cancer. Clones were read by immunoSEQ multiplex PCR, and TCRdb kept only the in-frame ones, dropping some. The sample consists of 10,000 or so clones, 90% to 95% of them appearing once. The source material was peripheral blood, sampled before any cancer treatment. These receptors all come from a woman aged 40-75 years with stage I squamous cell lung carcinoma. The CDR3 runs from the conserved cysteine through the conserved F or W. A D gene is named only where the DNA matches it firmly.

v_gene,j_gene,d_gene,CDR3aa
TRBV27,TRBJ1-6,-,CASTKGSSYNSPLHF
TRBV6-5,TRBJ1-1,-,CASSYSGRDTEAFF
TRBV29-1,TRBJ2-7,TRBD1,CSVETGQGGYEQYF
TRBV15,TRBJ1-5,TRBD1,CATSRDLGTGGFGQSQHF
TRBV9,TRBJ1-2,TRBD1,CASSTQTGNYGYTF
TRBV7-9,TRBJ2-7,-,CASSVESYEQYF
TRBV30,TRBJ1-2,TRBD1,CAHRDRVNYGYTF
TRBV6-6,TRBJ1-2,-,CASSYGGYTF
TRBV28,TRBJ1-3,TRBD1,CASSPGTDFSGNTIYF
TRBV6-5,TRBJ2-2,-,CASSSDTGELFF
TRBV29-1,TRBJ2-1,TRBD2,CSVEGVTSGDGDEQFF
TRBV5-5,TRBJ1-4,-,CASSLYGEANEKLFF
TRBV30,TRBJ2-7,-,CAWTGIPGEQYF
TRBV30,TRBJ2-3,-,CAWEGWGGGRDTQYF
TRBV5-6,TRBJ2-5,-,CASSFSRVETQYF
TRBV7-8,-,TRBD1,CASSSRTGANEQYF
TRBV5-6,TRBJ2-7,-,CASSSRRLGGEQYF
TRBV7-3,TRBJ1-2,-,CASSLEGALGGYTF
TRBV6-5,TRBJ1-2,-,CASSYRGDGNYGYTF
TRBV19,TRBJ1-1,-,CASSIGGFTEAFF
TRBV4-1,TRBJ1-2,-,CASSPGGAFNYGYTF
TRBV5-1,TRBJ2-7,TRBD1,CASSLDRVGSYEQYF
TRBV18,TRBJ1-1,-,CASSPENTEAFF
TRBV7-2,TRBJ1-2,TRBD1,CASSSGGQGIYGYTF
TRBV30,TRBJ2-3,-,CAWSMGVADTQYF
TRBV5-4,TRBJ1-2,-,CASSSSGLNYGYTF
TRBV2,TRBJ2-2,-,CASRETETGELFF
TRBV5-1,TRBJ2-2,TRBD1,CASRQGGTGELFF
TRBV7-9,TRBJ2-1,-,CASSLAPRLWDGEQFF
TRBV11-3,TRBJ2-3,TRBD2,CASSWTGLNTDTQYF
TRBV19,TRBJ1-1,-,CASSWEGSGTTEAFF
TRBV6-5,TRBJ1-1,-,CASSYTRDTEAFF
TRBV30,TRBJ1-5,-,CACGTIRGNQPQHF
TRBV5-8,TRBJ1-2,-,CASSFRSFGYTF
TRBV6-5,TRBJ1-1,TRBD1,CASSLLGQGLTEAFF